Listed below are T cell receptor beta chains from one sample, sequenced in a study of identical twins. TCRdb re-derived calls from the 5' RACE reads in MiXCR, one entry per CDR3 protein. Altogether around 490,000 distinct CDR3 sequences are present, 20% to 25% being singletons, with the ten largest covering 0.48%. The same data also went into a second study, on yellow fever vaccine responses in identical twins.

Sequenced sample: CD4+ T cells sorted from blood. The receptors here all came from a woman aged 18-29 years in good health. Each CDR3 is given with its conserved first and last residue. D genes are given only for firm matches. Size is stated for part of the rows, as once, few or many counts, or as a class when the clone is expanded.

V	J	size	D	DNA	CDR3
TRBV7-2	TRBJ2-1	NA	NA	TGTGCCAGCAGCTTAGACCCGACTGGACCACAGTTCTTC	CASSLDPTGPQFF
TRBV2	TRBJ2-1	NA	TRBD2	TGTGCCAGCAATGTCGGGGGGGAGCAGTTCTTC	CASNVGGEQFF
TRBV6-2/TRBV6-3	TRBJ2-1	NA	TRBD2	TGTGCCAGCAGTGTACTAGCGGCCTACAATGAGCAGTTCTTC	CASSVLAAYNEQFF
TRBV3-1	TRBJ2-5	few	TRBD2	TGTGCCAGCAGCGCCCGGACTAGCGGGTACCAAGAGACCCAGTACTTC	CASSARTSGYQETQYF
TRBV4-1	TRBJ1-5	NA	NA	TGCGCCAGCAGCCAAAAGATGGGAGCGCAGCCCCAGCATTTT	CASSQKMGAQPQHF
TRBV20-1	TRBJ1-5	NA	TRBD1	TGCAGTGCCTCCACCGGGACAGGGGGTGTCAATCAGCCCCAGCATTTT	CSASTGTGGVNQPQHF
TRBV29-1	TRBJ2-5	few	NA	TGCAGCGTTGGTAGCCAGTACCTAGAGACCCAGTACTTC	CSVGSQYLETQYF
TRBV12-3/TRBV12-4	TRBJ2-2	NA	TRBD2	TGTGCCAGCAGTAGAGGAAGCGGGAGCACCGGGGAGCTGTTTTTT	CASSRGSGSTGELFF
TRBV10-3	TRBJ2-5	NA	TRBD2	TGTGCCATCAGTGGCGTCGCGGGGGGGACGGGGACCCAGTACTTC	CAISGVAGGTGTQYF
TRBV20-1	TRBJ2-3	few	NA	TGCAGTGCTAGTAGGGGCGGAATCACAGATACGCAGTATTTT	CSASRGGITDTQYF
TRBV5-1	TRBJ2-1	many	NA	TGCGCCAGCACCCCCAACACAGTCTCCTACAATGAGCAGTTCTTC	CASTPNTVSYNEQFF
TRBV2	TRBJ2-5	NA	TRBD2	TGTGCCAGCACAAACAGGACTAGCGGGACAGGAGAGACCCAGTACTTC	CASTNRTSGTGETQYF
TRBV5-1	TRBJ2-2	few	NA	TGCGCCAGCAGCATAACCGGGAGCCAGAGAGGGGAGCTGTTTTTT	CASSITGSQRGELFF
TRBV20-1	TRBJ2-1	NA	NA	TGCAGCCCATCAGCGGGTTCGAATGAGCAGTTCTTC	CSPSAGSNEQFF
TRBV20-1	TRBJ2-1	once	TRBD2	TGCAGTGCTAGAGAATGGAGTAGCGGGGGCCATTACAATGAGCAGTTCTTC	CSAREWSSGGHYNEQFF
TRBV20-1	TRBJ1-1	few	NA	TGCAGTGCGCCCCTCGGGACGGTGAACACTGAAGCTTTCTTT	CSAPLGTVNTEAFF
TRBV19	TRBJ2-3	once	TRBD2	TGTGCCAGTAGTAGAATAGCGGGACGCGATACGCAGTATTTT	CASSRIAGRDTQYF
TRBV2	TRBJ1-2	many	TRBD1	TGTGCCAGCAAGGGACAGGGGAGTGGGAATGGCTACACCTTC	CASKGQGSGNGYTF
TRBV5-5	TRBJ1-1	NA	NA	TGTGCCAGCAGCGGTGGACGACAGCTGAACACTGAAGCTTTCTTT	CASSGGRQLNTEAFF
TRBV5-1	TRBJ1-1	NA	NA	TGCGCCAGCAGCTTGGACATCAGGGGCACTGAAGCTTTCTTT	CASSLDIRGTEAFF
TRBV6-1	TRBJ1-6	few	TRBD1	TGTGCCAGCAGTAAGGGACAGGGTCGATCACCCCTCCACTTT	CASSKGQGRSPLHF
TRBV24-1	TRBJ2-7	few	TRBD1	TGTGCCACCAGTGATTCGTTGGGACAGGGTAGAAACGAGCAGTACTTC	CATSDSLGQGRNEQYF
TRBV12-3/TRBV12-4	TRBJ2-2	few	TRBD2	TGTGCCAGCACCCGGGGGACTAGAGGCACCGGGGAGCTGTTTTTT	CASTRGTRGTGELFF
TRBV9	TRBJ2-7	NA	NA	TGTGCCAGCAGCCCACCGTCGCAGGGGCCCTCCTACGAGCAGTACTTC	CASSPPSQGPSYEQYF
TRBV5-1	TRBJ2-1	many	NA	TGCGCCAGCAGCTTGGAGGTTGAGCAGTTCTTC	CASSLEVEQFF
TRBV20-1	TRBJ2-7	NA	NA	TGCAGTGCTAGATACCGGGACGTCTCCTACGAGCAGTACTTC	CSARYRDVSYEQYF
TRBV2	TRBJ2-5	NA	TRBD2	TGTGCCAGCAGTGGTTTAGGACTAGCGGGAGAGACCCAGTACTTC	CASSGLGLAGETQYF
TRBV20-1	TRBJ2-5	NA	TRBD1	TGCAGTGCTAGAAGGACAGGGCTGCAAGAGACCCAGTACTTC	CSARRTGLQETQYF
TRBV27	TRBJ2-7	once	NA	TGTGCCAGCAGTTTATATGGAAAAGCCCTCTACGAGCAGTACTTC	CASSLYGKALYEQYF
TRBV4-1	TRBJ2-2	NA	TRBD1	TGCGCCAGCAGCCAAATCCCGGGACAGGGGGCCGGGGAGCTGTTTTTT	CASSQIPGQGAGELFF
TRBV12-5	TRBJ2-7	few	TRBD2	TGTGCTAGTGGTTTGGTTGCTAGCGGAGCCTACGAGCAGTACTTC	CASGLVASGAYEQYF
TRBV5-1	TRBJ1-1	NA	NA	TGCGCCAGCCGATCCACAAAGTCGAACACTGAAGCTTTCTTT	CASRSTKSNTEAFF
TRBV5-1	TRBJ2-7	few	NA	TGCGCCAGCCTTTACGAGCAGTACTTC	CASLYEQYF
TRBV12-3/TRBV12-4	TRBJ2-1	NA	NA	TGTGCCACAAAGGGCGGGCAGCACAATGAGCAGTTCTTC	CATKGGQHNEQFF
TRBV19	TRBJ1-2	NA	TRBD1	TGTGCCAGTAGCCTCCCGACAGGGGTGGGAGGCTACACCTTC	CASSLPTGVGGYTF
TRBV5-5	TRBJ2-1	few	TRBD2	TGTGCCAGCAGCTCAGGGGGACTAGCGGCCTACAATGAGCAGTTCTTC	CASSSGGLAAYNEQFF
TRBV12-3/TRBV12-4	TRBJ2-5	few	NA	TGTGCCAGCGAGGGTGTAGGGGGGACCCAGTACTTC	CASEGVGGTQYF
TRBV6-1	TRBJ2-4	NA	TRBD1	TGTGCCAGCAGTGTTGACAGGGGGCAGTACTTC	CASSVDRGQYF
TRBV6-1	TRBJ2-1	NA	NA	TGTGCCAGCAGTGTTTGGGGGGCGGCCTACAATGAGCAGTTCTTC	CASSVWGAAYNEQFF
TRBV10-3	TRBJ1-2	few	NA	TGTGCCATCAGTGCTTCAGGGTCGGGCTACACCTTC	CAISASGSGYTF
TRBV2	TRBJ2-7	few	TRBD1	TGTGCCAGCAGTGACCTGACAGGGGGCTCCTACGAGCAGTACTTC	CASSDLTGGSYEQYF
TRBV29-1	TRBJ1-4	few	TRBD1	TGCAGCGTTGAAGGGACAGGGCGTGAAAAACTGTTTTTT	CSVEGTGREKLFF
TRBV25-1	TRBJ2-1	few	NA	TGTGCCAGCAGCCCAGCCCCCGGGCTCTCGCACAATGAGCAGTTCTTC	CASSPAPGLSHNEQFF
TRBV7-9	TRBJ1-4	few	NA	TGTGCCAGCAGCCAAAGGGTGACAGTCTTTAATGAAAAACTGTTTTTT	CASSQRVTVFNEKLFF
TRBV19	TRBJ1-2	NA	NA	TGTGCCAGTACCCCTGGGGGGACACTCTCAGCTTCGAGTGGCTACACCTTC	CASTPGGTLSASSGYTF
TRBV15	TRBJ2-4	once	NA	TGTGCCACCAGCGGACACATACTAGCCAAAAACATTCAGTACTTC	CATSGHILAKNIQYF
TRBV7-9	TRBJ2-7	few	NA	TGTGCCAGCAGCGACCAAGGGGGCGAGCAGTACTTC	CASSDQGGEQYF
TRBV7-2	TRBJ2-1	NA	NA	TGTGCCAGCAGCCCCCAGTGGGGGAATGAGCAGTTCTTC	CASSPQWGNEQFF
TRBV7-2	TRBJ1-6	NA	TRBD1	TGTGCCAGCAGCTTATATGGGACAGGGGGGCATAATTCACCCCTCCACTTT	CASSLYGTGGHNSPLHF
TRBV28	TRBJ2-1	once	NA	TGTGCCAGCAGTACTCCAGGGGACAATGAGCAGTTCTTC	CASSTPGDNEQFF
TRBV18	TRBJ1-1	NA	NA	TGTGCCAGCTCACCACCCGGCAGGGATGAAGCTTTCTTT	CASSPPGRDEAFF
TRBV20-1	TRBJ1-1	few	NA	TGCAGTGCTAGACACTCTGGGTTGTGGGCTTTCTTT	CSARHSGLWAFF
TRBV28	TRBJ2-7	NA	TRBD2	TGTGCCAGCAGCCGAGGCTCTAGCGGCCCCCTTGGGGAGCAGTACTTC	CASSRGSSGPLGEQYF
TRBV16	TRBJ2-3	NA	NA	TGTGCCAGCAGCCAACAGGGAATAGCAGGAACAGATACGCAGTATTTT	CASSQQGIAGTDTQYF
TRBV20-1	TRBJ2-3	NA	TRBD2	TGCAGTGCTATGGGACTAGCGCGGCCAGATACGCAGTATTTT	CSAMGLARPDTQYF
TRBV6-1	TRBJ1-5	few	NA	TGTGCCAGCAGTGGGGGCCCCCGCAATCAGCCCCAGCATTTT	CASSGGPRNQPQHF
TRBV28	TRBJ2-2	few	TRBD2	TGTGCCAGCAGGCTGTCCAGCGGGAGGTTACCTGGCGGGGAGCTGTTTTTT	CASRLSSGRLPGGELFF
TRBV19	TRBJ2-1	NA	NA	TGTGCCAGTAGTCCCCCCGACCCCTACAATGAGCAGTTCTTC	CASSPPDPYNEQFF
TRBV20-1	TRBJ2-7	few	TRBD2	TGCAGTGCTGCCCCGACTAGCGGAGGAAACTACGAGCAGTACTTC	CSAAPTSGGNYEQYF